These 30 T cell receptor beta chains share one sample of origin, sequenced in a study of radiation and T cells in renal cell carcinoma. Time point: blood 2 weeks post-SBRT. Treatment specified: 15 Gy SBRT to primary tumor, nephrectomy 4 weeks later. The repertoire was sequenced with immunoSEQ multiplex PCR; TCRdb's copy has only in-frame clones and lacks some. The table shows tens of thousands of clones, with around three quarters occurring only once. Sequencing was performed on blood, taken from a patient whose treatment included radiotherapy and nephrectomy. These receptors were taken from a man aged 55 to 70 with renal cell carcinoma.

This chain connects TRBV30 to TRBJ1-5; TRBD1 matches at 9 bases. Looked up from germline, CDR1 is GTSNPN and CDR2 is SVGIG (reference sequence). V gave up 0 bases and J gave up 4 bases; unmatched junction bases: 4. The CDR3 has 15 residues. The CDR3 sequence: CAWSVLDRGNQPQHF. The CDR3 DNA is TGTGCCTGGAGTGTGCTAGACAGGGGGAATCAGCCCCAGCATTTT.

CDR3: CASSYSMVGTEAFF. CDR3 sequence (DNA): TGTGCCAGCAGTTACTCGATGGTAGGGACTGAAGCTTTCTTT. The chain combines TRBV6-5 with TRBJ1-1, with D unresolved. V gave up 0 bases and J gave up 5 bases, with 10 bases separating them. CDR1 MNHEY and CDR2 SVGAGI come from the germline V gene. The CDR3 loop spans 14 amino acids.

A few counts support this clone. Written as DNA, the CDR3 is TGTGCCAGCAGCTTAGACGGCTCCTACGAGCAGTACGTC. Protein sequence: CASSLDGSYEQYV. The chain joins TRBV7-9 to TRBJ2-7; D not resolved. Trimming pared 1 base from V and 0 bases from J, leaving 4 bases between. Germline lookup yields CDR1 SEHNR and CDR2 FQNEAQ (reference sequence). The CDR3 runs to 13 residues.

The rearrangement joins TRBV19 to TRBJ2-2; 7 bases are a match to TRBD1. Germline V gene sequence: CDR1 LNHDA, CDR2 SQIVND (reference sequence). The CDR3 loop spans 14 amino acids. CDR3 in DNA: TGTGCGGCCGGTGGGACAGCGAACACCGGGGAGCTGTTTTTT. Translation gives CAAGGTANTGELFF.

The chain couples TRBV11-3 to TRBJ2-1; D may be TRBD2 (5 bases). The CDR3 is made up of 13 amino acids. Trimming took 4 bases from V and 8 from J, leaving 12 bases between them. From germline, CDR1 is SGHNT and CDR2 YENEEA. The CDR3 is CASSSIRGYEQFF. Here the CDR3 DNA reads TGTGCCAGCAGCTCCATCCGGGGTTATGAGCAGTTCTTC.

The chain employs TRBV10-3 and TRBJ2-7; 7 nucleotides align to TRBD2. Germline lookup yields CDR1 ENHRY and CDR2 SYGVKD. This CDR3 spans 11 amino acids. The J segment lost 3 bases and the V segment lost 11 bases, leaving 4 bases of the junction unmatched. The CDR3 nucleotides are TGTGCCCCCGGGGGGAGCTACGAGCAGTACGTC. Translating it yields CAPGGSYEQYV.

The chain carries TRBV5-1 and TRBJ2-2, with TRBD2 identical over 11 bases. Trimming took 2 bases from V and 7 from J; bases not matched to a gene: 4. Germline assignment: CDR1 SGHRS and CDR2 YFSETQ. The CDR3 contains 15 residues. The CDR3 nucleotides are TGCGCCAGCAGCTTAGCTAGCGGGAGGAACGGGGAGCTGTTTTTT. Protein: CASSLASGRNGELFF.

This sequence joins TRBV7-9 and TRBJ2-7; 10 positions match TRBD1. The CDR3 length is 15 residues. Germline CDR1 SEHNR, CDR2 FQNEAQ (reference sequence). With 4 bases clipped from V and 7 bases from J, the junction kept 10 bases outside the gene matches. The CDR3: CASSSTGTGVEEQYF. CDR3 sequence (DNA): TGTGCCAGCAGCTCCACGGGGACAGGGGTAGAGGAGCAGTACTTC. The whole variable domain, filled in from reference TRBV7-9 and TRBJ2-7, reads DTGVSQNPRHKITKRGQNVTFRCDPISEHNRLYWYRQTLGQGPEFLTYFQNEAQLEKSRLLSDRFSAERPKGSFSTLEIQRTEQGDSAMYLCASSSTGTGVEEQYFGPGTRLTVT.

CDR3 loop: CAWRRSGGSGLIPYF. In DNA form, the CDR3 reads TGTGCCTGGAGGAGATCCGGGGGCTCCGGTCTAATCCCGTATTTT. The chain recombines TRBV30 with TRBJ2-3; D tentatively fits TRBD1 or TRBD2 (6 bases each). The V end was cut by 3 bases, the J end by 14 bases, with 27 bases between. This CDR3 is built from 15 residues. In germline, CDR1 is GTSNPN, CDR2 SVGIG (reference sequence). Full variable domain (remainder filled in from reference TRBV30 and TRBJ2-3): SQTIHQWPATLVQPVGSPLSLECTVEGTSNPNLYWYRQAAGRGLQLLFYSVGIGQISSEVPQNLSASRPQDRQFILSSKKLLLSDSGFYLCAWRRSGGSGLIPYFGPGTRLTVL.

The chain has TRBV6-4 and TRBJ1-2; D ambiguous. Between the trimmed V and J ends, which lost 0 bases and 10 bases, there was a span of 15 bases. CDR3 length equals 14 residues. CDR1 is MRHNA, CDR2 SNTAGT, per germline. In DNA, the CDR3 is TGTGCCAGCAGTGACTCACTCCAGTTACCCCCCTACACCTTC. Encoded protein: CASSDSLQLPPYTF.

The V and J genes are TRBV5-1 and TRBJ1-1, with 7 bases that match TRBD1. Germline V lookup: CDR1 SGHRS, CDR2 YFSETQ. The V and J ends lost 4 bases and 4 bases, in that order; junction bases with no gene match: 4. The length of the CDR3 is 13 residues. CDR3: CASSRQGFTEAFF. The DNA of the CDR3 is TGCGCCAGCAGCCGACAGGGTTTCACTGAAGCTTTCTTT.

In this sample, this clone turned up a few times. This chain connects TRBV30 to TRBJ1-1; D gene uncertain. Germline CDR1 is GTSNPN and CDR2 is SVGIG (reference sequence). CDR3 length equals 12 residues. The V and J ends lost 2 bases and 11 bases respectively, with 15 bases between them. The CDR3 sequence is CAWSFYSQEAFF. The DNA of the CDR3 is TGTGCCTGGAGTTTCTACTCCCAGGAGGCTTTCTTT.

V gene TRBV2 combines with J gene TRBJ1-5, with a possible D match to TRBD1 (5 bases). Germline CDR1 and CDR2: SNHLY and FYNNEI. V lost 3 bases, J lost 6 bases, and 15 bases lay in between. The length of the CDR3 is 15 residues. CDR3 coding DNA: TGTGCCAGCAGTGATTGGGGTGGGGGGTTTCAGCCCCAGCATTTT. Protein product: CASSDWGGGFQPQHF.

This sequence joins TRBV5-6 and TRBJ1-4; 11 nucleotides line up with TRBD1. CDR3 length equals 15 residues. V lost 3 bases and J lost 5; bases outside the gene matches: 3. Germline CDR1 is SGHDT and CDR2 is YYEEEE. The CDR3 sequence: CASSYGTGGNEKLFF. The DNA for the CDR3 is TGTGCCAGCAGCTACGGGACAGGGGGAAATGAAAAACTGTTTTTT.

This clone was found once. The V gene is TRBV5-6, the J gene TRBJ1-5, with TRBD1 matching 8 bases. CDR1 and CDR2 (germline): SGHDT, YYEEEE. The V gene end was trimmed by 4 bases and the J gene end by 6 bases; junction bases not matched to a gene: 9. The CDR3 runs 15 residues. The CDR3 nucleotides read TGTGCCAGCAGCGAGCTTAGACAGGGGAGTCAGCCCCAGCATTTT. Translated: CASSELRQGSQPQHF.

The chain recombines TRBV7-9 with TRBJ2-7, with 8 positions matching TRBD1. This CDR3 is built from 17 residues. V shed 5 bases and J 0 bases; nucleotides not matched to a gene: 12. Germline loops: CDR1 SEHNR, CDR2 FQNEAQ (reference sequence). CDR3 coding DNA: TGTGCCAGCAGCCGAACCGAGGGACAGGTCGACTCCTACGAGCAGTACTTC. This gives the protein CASSRTEGQVDSYEQYF.

The rearrangement uses TRBV5-6 and TRBJ1-5; tentatively, D is TRBD1 (5 bases). Trimming left V 4 bases short and J 3 bases short, with 17 bases between. Germline CDR1 and CDR2: SGHDT and YYEEEE. The CDR3 is 16 residues long. The CDR3 reads CASSLRGSSFNQPQHF. CDR3 DNA sequence: TGTGCCAGCAGCCTTCGGGGGTCTTCGTTCAATCAGCCCCAGCATTTT.

This clone was seen only once. The chain has TRBV6-5 and TRBJ1-5; D remains unclear. Germline V gene data show CDR1 as MNHEY and CDR2 as SVGAGI. This CDR3 is 13 amino acids long. Trimming shortened V by 8 bases and J by 0 bases, and 8 bases separated the two germline ends. The CDR3 is CASGSTSNQPQHF. The CDR3 region has the DNA TGTGCCAGCGGGAGTACTAGCAATCAGCCCCAGCATTTT.

This chain connects TRBV7-2 to TRBJ1-3, with D tentatively TRBD1 (5 bases). Germline CDR1 SGHTA, CDR2 FQGNSA. The CDR3 totals 16 residues. V lost 5 bases, J lost 3 bases, and 17 bases lay in between. The CDR3: CASSLTTGGSGNTIYF. CDR3 in DNA: TGTGCCAGCAGCCTGACCACGGGGGGAAGTGGAAACACCATATATTTT.

The chain couples TRBV19 to TRBJ2-7; D is unresolved. The CDR3 consists of 16 residues. CDR1 and CDR2 from the germline V gene are LNHDA and SQIVND (reference sequence). Trimming pared 3 bases from V and 1 base from J, leaving 16 bases between. The CDR3 nucleotides are TGTGCCAGTAGTATGGGCTCTGAGATTGGGTCCTACGAGCAGTACTTC. Translation: CASSMGSEIGSYEQYF. Full variable domain (missing parts from reference TRBV19 and TRBJ2-7): DGGITQSPKYLFRKEGQNVTLSCEQNLNHDAMYWYRQDPGQGLRLIYYSQIVNDFQKGDIAEGYSVSREKKESFPLTVTSAQKNPTAFYLCASSMGSEIGSYEQYFGPGTRLTVT.

This clone was picked up one time. J is TRBJ2-5 and V is TRBV5-1, with 7 bases fitting TRBD1. V shed 4 bases and J 4 bases; nucleotides not matched to a gene: 13. This CDR3 region has 16 residues. CDR1 and CDR2 (germline): SGHRS, YFSETQ. CDR3 sequence (DNA): TGCGCCAGCAGCCACAGGGGTGGTAGGTCGGGAGAGACCCAGTACTTC. Protein: CASSHRGGRSGETQYF.

This chain joins TRBV5-1 and TRBJ1-1, with D hard to call. Germline loops: CDR1 SGHRS, CDR2 YFSETQ. The CDR3 spans 13 residues. V was shortened by 7 bases and J by 4 bases, with 14 bases between the two germline ends. CDR3 region: CASHFEVRTEAFF. The CDR3 DNA sequence: TGCGCCAGCCATTTCGAGGTCCGCACTGAAGCTTTCTTT.

The chain joins TRBV5-5 to TRBJ2-2; tentatively, D is TRBD1 (6 bases). V was clipped by 3 bases and J by 1 base, with 19 bases between them. CDR3 size: 18 residues. CDR1 and CDR2 from the germline V gene are SGHKS and YYEKEE (reference sequence). The DNA for the CDR3 is TGTGCCAGCAGCTACAGTCCTCCAGGGGACGGGAACACCGGGGAGCTGTTTTTT. Translation: CASSYSPPGDGNTGELFF.

About this clone: One junction end does not reproduce the germline sequence, and a read error may be involved. The V and J genes are TRBV11-2 and TRBJ2-5, with D perhaps matching TRBD2 (5 bases). The CDR3 is 14 residues long. The germline V gene encodes CDR1 SGHAT and CDR2 FQNNGV. The CDR3 loop is CASSLDWAESGGDF. In nucleotides, the CDR3 is TGTGCCAGCAGCTTAGATTGGGCGGAGAGCGGTGGGGACTTC.

A single count supports this clone. The chain uses TRBV11-2 and TRBJ2-5, with 7 positions matching TRBD2. The CDR3 is 15 residues long. Germline V gene lookup returns CDR1 SGHAT and CDR2 FQNNGV. J lost 4 bases, V lost 5 bases, and 10 bases had no gene match. CDR3 DNA: TGTGCCAGCAGCCTACAGAGGGTAGCGGGAGAGACCCAGTACTTC. Encoded protein: CASSLQRVAGETQYF.

This clone was observed a handful of times. The chain couples TRBV5-5 to TRBJ2-1; 11 bases line up with TRBD2. The germline gives CDR1 SGHKS, CDR2 YYEKEE (reference sequence). With 3 bases clipped from V and 8 bases from J, the junction kept 4 bases outside the gene matches. The length of the CDR3 is 14 residues. CDR3 coding DNA: TGTGCCAGCAGCTATGATAGCGGGAGGGATGAGCAGTTCTTC. It encodes CASSYDSGRDEQFF. The full variable domain, completed using reference TRBV5-5 and TRBJ2-1, is DAGVTQSPTHLIKTRGQQVTLRCSPISGHKSVSWYQQVLGQGPQFIFQYYEKEERGRGNFPDRFSARQFPNYSSELNVNALLLGDSALYLCASSYDSGRDEQFFGPGTRLTVL.

The V call is TRBV29-1, the J call TRBJ2-7; no definite D call. Germline V gene sequence: CDR1 SQVTM, CDR2 ANQGSEA. The length of the CDR3 is 12 residues. Trimming removed 5 bases at V and 0 bases at J, with 8 bases between. The CDR3 loop reads CSVTDSSYEQYF. The DNA for the CDR3 is TGCAGCGTTACCGATAGCTCCTACGAGCAGTACTTC.

This rearrangement joins TRBV5-1 to TRBJ2-7; the D gene is possibly TRBD1 (6 bases). V was trimmed by 4 bases and J by 7 bases, leaving 18 bases between them. The germline gives CDR1 SGHRS, CDR2 YFSETQ. This CDR3 region has 14 residues. The CDR3 protein is CASSPAVGAGEQYV. Written as DNA, the CDR3 is TGCGCCAGCAGCCCCGCCGTGGGGGCTGGGGAGCAGTACGTC.

The V call is TRBV19, the J call TRBJ1-5; D gene ambiguous. The germline V gene encodes CDR1 LNHDA and CDR2 SQIVND (reference sequence). Trimming shortened V by 4 bases and J by 4 bases, and 8 bases separated the two germline ends. The CDR3 runs 13 residues. This CDR3 reads CASSSQMNQPQHF. The CDR3 DNA is TGTGCCAGTAGTAGCCAGATGAATCAGCCCCAGCATTTT.

The genes are TRBV6-5 and TRBJ1-2, with D perhaps matching TRBD1 (6 bases). CDR3 length: 12 amino acids. CDR1 is MNHEY and CDR2 is SVGAGI in the germline V gene. Trimming took 7 bases from V and 5 from J, leaving 11 bases between them. The CDR3 DNA sequence: TGTGCCAGCACCAAAAGGGGGTATGGCTACACCTTC. Translation: CASTKRGYGYTF.